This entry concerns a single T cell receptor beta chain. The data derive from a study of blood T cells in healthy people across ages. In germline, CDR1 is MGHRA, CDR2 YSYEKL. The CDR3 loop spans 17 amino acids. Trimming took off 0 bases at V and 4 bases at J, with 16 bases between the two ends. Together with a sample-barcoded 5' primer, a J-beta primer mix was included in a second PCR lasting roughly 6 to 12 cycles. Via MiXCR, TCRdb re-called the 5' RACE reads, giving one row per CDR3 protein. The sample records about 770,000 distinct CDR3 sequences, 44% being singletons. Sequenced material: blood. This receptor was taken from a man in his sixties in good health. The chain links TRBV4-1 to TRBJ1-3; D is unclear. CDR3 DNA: TGCGCCAGCAGCCAAGAGGATTTCCAGTCATACGGAAACACCATATATTTT. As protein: CASSQEDFQSYGNTIYF.